This T cell receptor beta chain originates from a study of cytomegalovirus exposure and HLA in healthy donors. General study points: A highly shared variant cluster was judged a likely technical artifact. The investigators catalogued some 150 TCR beta chains as cytomegalovirus-associated.

Remarks on this clone: Antigen unknown.

Trimming cost V 3 bases and J 5 bases, with 11 bases left between them. Germline assignment: CDR1 SEHNR and CDR2 FQNEAQ (reference sequence). The CDR3 spans 13 residues. Vbeta (60) and Jbeta (13) primers were used in the PCR. Measured with immunoSEQ multiplex PCR; TCRdb has only the in-frame clones, and not every one. The sample shows roughly 120,000 clones, around 77% of them seen only once. V is TRBV7-9 and J is TRBJ2-7, with a tentative D call TRBD2 (6 bases). The receptor's source is a man between 18 and 29 years old in good health and CMV-seropositive. Sequenced: PBMCs. The CDR3 nucleotides are TGTGCCAGCAGCTTCGCGGGACCACACGAGCAGTACTTC. Translating gives CASSFAGPHEQYF. Full variable domain (rest looked up from reference TRBV7-9 and TRBJ2-7): DTGVSQNPRHKITKRGQNVTFRCDPISEHNRLYWYRQTLGQGPEFLTYFQNEAQLEKSRLLSDRFSAERPKGSFSTLEIQRTEQGDSAMYLCASSFAGPHEQYFGPGTRLTVT.